This is a list of T cell receptor beta chains from one sample in a study of cytomegalovirus exposure and HLA in healthy donors. Generated by immunoSEQ multiplex PCR, the TCRdb table keeps only in-frame clones and is missing some. The table lists roughly 200,000 clones, almost 70% of them singletons. The specimen sequenced was PBMCs. The receptors stem from a middle-aged man in good health and CMV-seropositive. The CDR3 runs from the conserved cysteine through the conserved F or W. A D gene is named only where the DNA matches it firmly. Clone size, where shown, is once, few, many, or a class for clones that have expanded.

cdr3_aa,cdr3_nt,d_call,j_call,v_call,clone_size
CASSVSYSNPNTGELFF,TGTGCCAGCAGCGTCAGTTACAGTAACCCGAACACCGGGGAGCTGTTTTTT,-,TRBJ2-2,TRBV5-4,-
CATTHTGELFF,TGTGCCACCACACACACCGGGGAGCTGTTTTTT,-,TRBJ2-2,TRBV2,-
CASTPRGGVNTGELFF,TGTGCCAGTACCCCTCGCGGGGGGGTTAACACCGGGGAGCTGTTTTTT,TRBD2,TRBJ2-2,TRBV19,few
CASSLGTGALGNQPQHF,TGTGCCAGCAGCTTGGGGACAGGGGCCCTGGGCAATCAGCCCCAGCATTTT,TRBD1,TRBJ1-5,TRBV5-6,few
CASTPLQGSTGELFF,TGTGCCAGCACCCCCCTGCAGGGGAGTACCGGGGAGCTGTTTTTT,-,TRBJ2-2,TRBV28,-
CASSLQGGDEQYF,TGTGCCAGCAGCTTACAGGGGGGCGATGAACAGTACTTC,-,TRBJ2-7,TRBV7-6,-
CASSDRGTRGSYEQYF,TGTGCCAGCAGTGATCGGGGGACTAGGGGGTCCTACGAGCAGTACTTC,TRBD2,TRBJ2-7,TRBV2,-
CASSIGYGTGMNTEAFF,TGTGCCAGTAGTATAGGGTACGGGACAGGGATGAACACTGAAGCTTTCTTT,TRBD1,TRBJ1-1,TRBV19,-
CASSYGQYLQETQYF,TGTGCCAGCAGCTACGGACAGTACCTCCAAGAGACCCAGTACTTC,-,TRBJ2-5,TRBV5-6,-
CASSGGGSSYNSPLHF,TGTGCCAGCAGCGGGGGGGGGAGCTCCTATAATTCACCCCTCCACTTT,-,TRBJ1-6,TRBV9,-
CASSEGQGQGEQYF,TGTGCCAGCAGCGAGGGACAGGGACAGGGCGAGCAGTACTTC,TRBD1,TRBJ2-7,TRBV9,few
CASSPKRGGVNEQFF,TGTGCCAGCAGCCCAAAGCGGGGGGGTGTAAATGAGCAGTTCTTC,TRBD2,TRBJ2-1,TRBV6-5,-
CASSLVANEQFF,TGCGCCAGCAGCTTGGTAGCCAATGAGCAGTTCTTC,-,TRBJ2-1,TRBV5-1,-
CASSLRFGGNQPQHF,TGTGCCAGCAGCTTGAGGTTTGGAGGCAATCAGCCCCAGCATTTT,-,TRBJ1-5,TRBV5-4,-
CASSLAMGGGGVPYEQYF,TGTGCCAGCAGCTTGGCCATGGGCGGCGGCGGGGTCCCCTACGAGCAGTACTTC,-,TRBJ2-7,TRBV5-4,-
CASSYSQGSASPLHF,TGTGCCAGCAGTTACTCACAGGGATCGGCTTCACCCCTCCACTTT,-,TRBJ1-6,TRBV6-5,-
CASAAGGLNNEQFF,TGTGCCAGCGCGGCGGGGGGGCTCAACAATGAGCAGTTCTTC,TRBD2,TRBJ2-1,TRBV4-2,-
CSARLAAYNEQFF,TGCAGCGCTAGACTAGCCGCCTACAATGAGCAGTTCTTC,TRBD2,TRBJ2-1,TRBV29-1,once
CASTADRSSGANVLTF,TGTGCCAGCACCGCGGACAGGAGCTCTGGGGCCAACGTCCTGACTTTC,TRBD1,TRBJ2-6,TRBV28,few
CASSRGRTAQETQYF,TGTGCCAGCAGTCGGGGCCGGACAGCCCAAGAGACCCAGTACTTC,-,TRBJ2-5,TRBV6-1,-
CAISDSAYEQYF,TGTGCCATCAGTGACAGCGCCTACGAGCAGTACTTC,-,TRBJ2-7,TRBV10-3,-
CASSLPRGTGELFF,TGTGCCAGCAGCCTGCCCAGGGGCACCGGGGAGCTGTTTTTT,-,TRBJ2-2,TRBV4-2,few
CASSLRDRHYGYTF,TGTGCCAGCAGCTTACGGGACAGGCACTATGGCTACACCTTC,TRBD1,TRBJ1-2,TRBV11-3,-
CASSSFRVLGAFF,TGTGCCAGCAGTTCCTTCAGGGTCTTGGGTGCTTTCTTT,-,TRBJ1-1,TRBV27,-
CASSAGGAVGEQYF,TGTGCCAGCAGTGCCGGGGGGGCCGTTGGGGAGCAGTACTTC,TRBD2,TRBJ2-7,TRBV6-6,few
CASSLASRAETQYF,TGTGCCAGCAGCTTGGCGAGCAGGGCGGAGACCCAGTACTTC,-,TRBJ2-5,TRBV5-6,-
CASSLDSGGFSTDTQYF,TGCGCCAGCAGCTTGGACTCGGGGGGCTTTAGCACAGATACGCAGTATTTT,-,TRBJ2-3,TRBV5-1,-
CASSVGEGRPQYF,TGTGCCAGCAGCGTAGGGGAAGGGAGGCCCCAGTACTTC,-,TRBJ2-5,TRBV9,once
CASSLGAGLTTREQYF,TGTGCCAGCAGCTTAGGTGCGGGCCTCACTACGCGGGAGCAGTACTTC,-,TRBJ2-7,TRBV11-2,-
CASRKEKPGQSPLNYGYTF,TGTGCCAGCAGGAAGGAAAAGCCGGGACAGTCCCCATTAAACTATGGCTACACCTTC,TRBD1,TRBJ1-2,TRBV2,-
CASSFETGELFF,TGTGCCAGCAGCTTCGAGACCGGGGAGCTGTTTTTT,-,TRBJ2-2,TRBV7-9,few
CASSQAGSFGYTF,TGTGCCAGTAGTCAGGCGGGTTCGTTTGGCTACACCTTC,-,TRBJ1-2,TRBV19,-
CASSASRGGNTEAFF,TGTGCCAGCAGTGCATCCCGGGGGGGTAACACTGAAGCTTTCTTT,-,TRBJ1-1,TRBV2,-
CASSLVQGSRNEQYF,TGTGCCAGCAGCTTAGTTCAGGGGTCTAGGAACGAGCAGTACTTC,-,TRBJ2-7,TRBV11-2,-
CASSPTGRASSYEQYF,TGTGCCAGCAGTCCCACAGGGAGAGCTTCCTCCTACGAGCAGTACTTC,-,TRBJ2-7,TRBV7-3,few
CASSYTSGSYEQYF,TGCGCCAGCAGCTACACTAGCGGATCCTACGAGCAGTACTTC,TRBD2,TRBJ2-7,TRBV5-1,few
CASSYDGEAFF,TGTGCCAGCAGTTACGACGGGGAAGCTTTCTTT,-,TRBJ1-1,TRBV6-1,-
CASSLQGREKLFF,TGCGCCAGCAGCTTGCAGGGTAGAGAAAAACTGTTTTTT,-,TRBJ1-4,TRBV5-1,once
CASQGQEKEKLFF,TGTGCCAGCCAGGGACAGGAAAAAGAAAAACTGTTTTTT,TRBD1,TRBJ1-4,TRBV2,few
CASSSGTNIYNEQFF,TGTGCCAGCAGCTCAGGGACTAACATCTACAATGAGCAGTTCTTC,TRBD2,TRBJ2-1,TRBV7-2,-
CASSEAQQGIPAFF,TGTGCCAGCAGTGAAGCCCAACAGGGGATACCAGCTTTCTTT,TRBD1,TRBJ1-1,TRBV6-1,-
CASSSGQSYEQYF,TGTGCCAGCAGTTCGGGACAGTCCTACGAGCAGTACTTC,TRBD1,TRBJ2-7,TRBV27,-
CASSVSQPQHF,TGTGCCAGCAGTGTTAGTCAGCCCCAGCATTTT,-,TRBJ1-5,TRBV6-4,few
CASSPQDRAPYGYTF,TGTGCCAGCTCACCACAGGACAGGGCTCCCTATGGCTACACCTTC,TRBD1,TRBJ1-2,TRBV18,-
CASSGTNRGLAYGYTF,TGTGCCAGCAGTGGAACTAACAGGGGGCTTGCCTATGGCTACACCTTC,TRBD1,TRBJ1-2,TRBV6-1,few
CASGLIPKGRVGNYGYTF,TGTGCTAGTGGTTTGATCCCTAAAGGCAGGGTCGGAAACTATGGCTACACCTTC,-,TRBJ1-2,TRBV12-5,-
CASSLRDRDRGSPLHF,TGTGCCAGCAGCTTAAGGGACCGGGACAGGGGTTCACCCCTCCACTTT,TRBD1,TRBJ1-6,TRBV11-2,-
CASSTGTGSPNEQFF,TGTGCCAGCAGTACCGGGACAGGGTCCCCCAATGAGCAGTTCTTC,TRBD1,TRBJ2-1,TRBV11-1,-
CASSQEGRSGQPQHF,TGCGCCAGCAGCCAAGAGGGTCGTTCGGGGCAGCCCCAGCATTTT,-,TRBJ1-5,TRBV4-1,-
CASGPRNYGYTF,TGTGCCAGCGGTCCGCGGAACTATGGCTACACCTTC,-,TRBJ1-2,TRBV6-5,-
CASEQTGLNTGELFF,TGCGCCAGCGAACAAACAGGGTTGAACACCGGGGAGCTGTTTTTT,-,TRBJ2-2,TRBV5-1,-
CSSSAYRGTGKDRETQYF,TGTTCCAGCAGCGCGTATCGGGGGACAGGGAAGGATCGAGAGACCCAGTACTTC,TRBD1,TRBJ2-5,TRBV7-9,-
CASRQGHRSTEAFF,TGTGCCAGCAGACAGGGACACCGATCCACTGAAGCTTTCTTT,-,TRBJ1-1,TRBV6-5,-
CASSLSGGGYNEQFF,TGTGCCAGCAGCTTAAGCGGGGGGGGGTACAATGAGCAGTTCTTC,TRBD2,TRBJ2-1,TRBV5-4,-
CSVGPPLRGGSSYNEQFF,TGCAGCGTCGGCCCCCCCCTGCGGGGGGGCAGCTCCTACAATGAGCAGTTCTTC,TRBD2,TRBJ2-1,TRBV29-1,-
CASSVRTGAHIQYF,TGTGCCAGTAGTGTAAGGACAGGGGCCCACATTCAGTACTTC,TRBD1,TRBJ2-4,TRBV19,-
CASSFSRENQPQHF,TGTGCCAGCAGCTTTTCGCGGGAGAATCAGCCCCAGCATTTT,-,TRBJ1-5,TRBV5-6,-
CASSLGGTSTDTQYF,TGTGCCAGCAGCTTAGGGGGGACTAGCACAGATACGCAGTATTTT,-,TRBJ2-3,TRBV11-1,once
CASRLTTGGSYEQYF,TGTGCCAGCCGACTGACGACAGGGGGGTCCTACGAGCAGTACTTC,TRBD1,TRBJ2-7,TRBV6-5,-